This T cell receptor (beta chain) was sequenced in a study of blood T cell repertoires in COVID-19. Turning to the study itself: COVID-19 samples collected from the United States, Italy and Spain covered acute and convalescent phases. Nucleic acid was either cDNA or gDNA, and it came from T cells, B-cell-depleted T cells, or PBMCs.

V lost 4 bases and J lost 7, with 9 bases in between. Germline V CDR1 and CDR2: MNHEY, SVGAGI. CDR3 length equals 12 residues. The assay was immunoSEQ multiplex PCR, and TCRdb's table has in-frame clones only and misses some. The profile shows 270,000 or so clones, about 89% of them singletons. This receptor was obtained from a woman in her thirties or forties who had recovered from COVID-19. The V and J genes are TRBV6-5 and TRBJ2-3; D unclear. Specimen: peripheral blood. CDR3 loop: CASSSEPNTQYF. In DNA, the CDR3 is TGTGCCAGCAGTTCCGAACCTAATACGCAGTATTTT.